This T cell receptor beta chain is drawn from a study of blood T cells in healthy people across ages. Findings and limits, study-wide: Possibly, changes in expanded clonotypes were confounded because donor CMV status was unknown. A roughly linear age-dependent decrease characterized TCR beta diversity per million T cells.

Note on this clonotype: The antigen is unknown. The junction does not match germline at one end; this may be a read error.

Combining a sample-barcoded 5' primer with a J-beta primer mix, a second PCR ran for 7 to 11 cycles. Each CDR3 protein is one row after TCRdb ran MiXCR on the 5' RACE reads. The table records some 690,000 distinct CDR3 sequences, 22% of them present only once. The extraction recovered at least 5 micrograms of total RNA per sample. The CDR3 is 14 residues long. The sequencing input was blood. The clonotype originates from a man aged 65 to 79 in good health. The chain combines TRBV12-3 or TRBV12-4 with TRBJ2-1, with 10 nucleotides matching TRBD2. The CDR3 here is CASSGLAAYSEQFF. CDR3 bases: TGTGCCAGCAGCGGACTAGCGGCCTACAGTGAGCAGTTCTTC.